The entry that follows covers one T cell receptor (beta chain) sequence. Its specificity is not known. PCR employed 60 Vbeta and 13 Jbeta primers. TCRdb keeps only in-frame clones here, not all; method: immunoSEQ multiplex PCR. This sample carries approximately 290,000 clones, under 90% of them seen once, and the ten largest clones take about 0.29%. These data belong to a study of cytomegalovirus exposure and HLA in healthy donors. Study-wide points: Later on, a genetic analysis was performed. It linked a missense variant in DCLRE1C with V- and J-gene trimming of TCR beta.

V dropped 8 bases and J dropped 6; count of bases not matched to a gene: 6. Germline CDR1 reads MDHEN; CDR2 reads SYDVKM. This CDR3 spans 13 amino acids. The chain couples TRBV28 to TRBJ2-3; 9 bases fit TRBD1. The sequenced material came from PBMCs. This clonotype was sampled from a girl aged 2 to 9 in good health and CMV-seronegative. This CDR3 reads CASGTQGADTQYF. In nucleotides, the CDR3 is TGTGCCAGCGGAACACAGGGGGCCGATACGCAGTATTTT.